Presented here are 22 T cell receptor beta chains from one specimen sequenced in a study of monozygotic twins with inflammatory bowel disease (dated by TCRdb to between 2017 and 2020). Library creation used 5' RACE. TCRdb lists the instrument as Illumina HiSeq 2500. Based on TCRdb reprocessing of the reads, there is one entry per CDR3 protein sequence, and DNA is missing. This sample's table lists approximately 330,000 distinct CDR3 sequences. The ten largest clones represent around 2% of the sample. The sample taken for sequencing was blood. These receptors originate from a human donor with ulcerative colitis or Crohn's disease, or a healthy co-twin of an affected twin (not recorded which).

The chain combines TRBV20-1 with TRBJ1-1. The CDR3 runs to 14 residues. Per germline, CDR1 DFQATT and CDR2 SNEGSKA (reference sequence). The CDR3 protein is CSASRQTMNTEAFF.

This chain joins TRBV12-3 or TRBV12-4 and TRBJ1-5; TCRdb designates TRBD1, a call that cannot be tested without DNA. This CDR3 is built from 16 residues. The CDR3 region is CASSLPATGGGQPQHF.

The rearrangement joins TRBV20-1 to TRBJ2-1; TCRdb's D gene call, TRBD1, goes unchecked for lack of DNA. The germline gives CDR1 DFQATT, CDR2 SNEGSKA (reference sequence). The CDR3 runs 12 residues. The CDR3 loop reads CSARSGTDDQFF.

The V and J genes are TRBV29-1 and TRBJ2-5. Germline assignment: CDR1 SQVTM and CDR2 ANQGSEA. This CDR3 contains 11 residues. The CDR3 here is CSVGQETTQYF. Full variable domain (remainder filled in from reference TRBV29-1 and TRBJ2-5): SAVISQKPSRDICQRGTSLTIQCQVDSQVTMMFWYRQQPGQSLTLIATANQGSEATYESGFVIDKFPISRPNLTFSTLTVSNMSPEDSSIYLCSVGQETTQYFGPGTRLLVL.

The chain recombines TRBV4-1 with TRBJ2-7; TCRdb outputs TRBD2, but without DNA this stays unchecked. The length of the CDR3 is 15 residues. Germline loops: CDR1 MGHRA, CDR2 YSYEKL. CDR3 residues: CASSQGGLLFYEQYF.

The chain has TRBV25-1 and TRBJ2-1; TCRdb designates TRBD1, a call that cannot be tested without DNA. CDR1 MGHDK and CDR2 SYGVNS come from the germline V gene. The CDR3 length is 20 residues. The CDR3 loop is CASSTQANGQGTTPYNEQFF.

V is TRBV20-1 and J is TRBJ1-3; TCRdb selects TRBD1, and the lack of DNA leaves this call unchecked. Germline values: CDR1 DFQATT, CDR2 SNEGSKA (reference sequence). CDR3 length: 16 residues. CDR3 loop: CSARPPGQVVGNTIYF.

This rearrangement joins TRBV2 to TRBJ2-2; TCRdb designates TRBD2, a call that cannot be tested without DNA. The V gene's germline CDR1 is SNHLY and CDR2 FYNNEI. The CDR3 consists of 15 residues. CDR3 loop: CASSGTEGNTGELFF.

The J gene is TRBJ1-6, the V gene TRBV28. This CDR3 is built from 17 residues. The germline CDR1 and CDR2 sequences are MDHEN and SYDVKM. The chain's CDR3 is CASSPPSGSSYNSPLHF.

This chain uses TRBV28 with TRBJ2-5; TCRdb's D call of TRBD1 is untestable without DNA. This CDR3 is built from 15 residues. Germline V gene data show CDR1 as MDHEN and CDR2 as SYDVKM. The CDR3 loop reads CASSGNRGLGETQYF.

This chain links TRBV6-5 with TRBJ1-6; no DNA is available, so the TRBD1 call from TCRdb remains unchecked. The V gene's germline CDR1 is MNHEY and CDR2 SVGAGI. The CDR3 extends over 15 amino acids. CDR3 in amino acids: CASSYDRGEDSPLHF.

This chain uses TRBV29-1 with TRBJ2-2; TCRdb designates TRBD2, a call that cannot be tested without DNA. The CDR3 contains 16 residues. Germline values: CDR1 SQVTM, CDR2 ANQGSEA. The CDR3 region is CSAGEGRVGNTGELFF.

CDR3: CASSLKGQPIPFSSTDTQYF. The rearrangement links TRBV5-4 to TRBJ2-3; there is no DNA to check the TCRdb D call of TRBD2. The CDR3 spans 20 residues. Looked up from germline, CDR1 is SGHNT and CDR2 is YYREEE (reference sequence).

V and J are TRBV12-3 or TRBV12-4 and TRBJ2-7; TCRdb picks TRBD2, but there is no DNA to check that call. This CDR3 has 15 amino acids. Here the CDR3 reads CASSGPSGSKNEQYF.

The CDR3 reads CASRTPPADEQFF. V and J are TRBV6-2 or TRBV6-3 and TRBJ2-1; TCRdb returns TRBD2, unconfirmable since there is no DNA. Germline V gene lookup returns CDR1 MNHEY and CDR2 SVGEGT. The CDR3 consists of 13 residues.

The rearrangement joins TRBV28 to TRBJ2-1; the D gene TCRdb calls, TRBD2, cannot be checked with no DNA. Looked up from germline, CDR1 is MDHEN and CDR2 is SYDVKM. The CDR3 runs to 15 residues. This CDR3 is CASTTGTPSLDEQFF.

The genes are TRBV7-9 and TRBJ2-5; TCRdb's assignment of TRBD2 cannot be checked, as there is no DNA. CDR1 is SEHNR and CDR2 is FQNEAQ in the germline V gene (reference sequence). This CDR3 has 16 residues. The CDR3 reads CASSHLGFAVWETQYF.

This chain uses TRBV28 with TRBJ2-7; TCRdb proposes TRBD2, but this gene call is untestable without DNA. The germline V gene has CDR1 MDHEN and CDR2 SYDVKM. The CDR3 sequence is 15 residues long. The CDR3 loop reads CASSLLAGGIYEQYF. The full variable domain, completed using reference TRBV28 and TRBJ2-7, is DVKVTQSSRYLVKRTGEKVFLECVQDMDHENMFWYRQDPGLGLRLIYFSYDVKMKEKGDIPEGYSVSREKKERFSLILESASTNQTSMYLCASSLLAGGIYEQYFGPGTRLTVT.

The rearrangement links TRBV24-1 to TRBJ2-5; the D call of TRBD1 rests on TCRdb alone, since no DNA is present to check it. CDR1 is KGHDR, CDR2 SFDVKD, per germline. This CDR3 has 12 amino acids. CDR3 loop: CATSRGAETQYF.

The V gene is TRBV7-8, the J gene TRBJ1-4; TCRdb selects TRBD1, and the lack of DNA leaves this call unchecked. The germline CDR1 and CDR2 sequences are SGHVS and FQNEAQ. There are 17 residues in the CDR3. The CDR3 sequence: CASSLPGWSATNEKLFF.

The CDR3 here is CASSATGGNYGYTF. This chain links TRBV5-5 with TRBJ1-2; the TCRdb D gene call, TRBD1, has no DNA to confirm it. From germline, CDR1 is SGHKS and CDR2 YYEKEE (reference sequence). The CDR3 totals 14 residues.

J is TRBJ2-6 and V is TRBV7-9; the TRBD1 assignment by TCRdb is unverifiable without DNA. Germline loops: CDR1 SEHNR, CDR2 FQNEAQ (reference sequence). This CDR3 region has 16 residues. CDR3 sequence: CASSFLGASGANVLTF.